Below are 16 T cell receptor beta chains sequenced from a single sample in a study of a mutant IDH1 vaccine in newly diagnosed glioma. Specified time point: baseline, week 1 (first vaccination visit). Sample treatment: pre-vaccination baseline after standard-of-care therapy. Assay: immunoSEQ multiplex PCR; the TCRdb copy retains only in-frame clones and omits some. The sample has about 15,000 clones, over 75% seen once. The sequencing here drew on PBMCs, taken from a glioma patient treated with radiotherapy, temozolomide or both. Receptors were obtained from a woman aged 40 to 55 with glioma. Some clones in this sample may be carry-over from other donors' samples.

This chain connects TRBV19 to TRBJ1-2; D is possibly TRBD1 (5 bases). Between the trimmed V and J ends, which lost 4 bases and 11 bases, there was a span of 17 bases. Germline-derived CDR1 and CDR2 are LNHDA and SQIVND (reference sequence). CDR3 size: 13 residues. The CDR3 nucleotides are TGTGCCAGTAGTACCGCCGGGGGAGTGTGGTACACCTTC. This encodes CASSTAGGVWYTF.

The chain is built from TRBV19 and TRBJ2-1; TRBD2 is a possible D gene (5 bases). Germline V gene data show CDR1 as LNHDA and CDR2 as SQIVND (reference sequence). The CDR3 length is 16 residues. The V end lost 5 bases, the J end lost 0 bases, and 14 bases lay between the germline ends. The CDR3 nucleotides are TGTGCCAGTAGTTCGAGGACTGCGAGCTCCTACAATGAGCAGTTCTTC. Protein: CASSSRTASSYNEQFF.

This clone appeared once. The rearrangement uses TRBV29-1 and TRBJ1-1; 9 bases fit TRBD1. J lost 4 bases, V lost 6 bases, and 9 bases had no gene match. The CDR3 covers 14 residues. The germline V gene has CDR1 SQVTM and CDR2 ANQGSEA. CDR3 sequence (DNA): TGCAGCGTGGGACAGGGCATTATCGGCACTGAAGCTTTCTTT. Translated, it gives CSVGQGIIGTEAFF.

CDR3 region: CASRVGTSGTYEQYF. The CDR3 DNA reads TGTGCCAGCCGAGTCGGGACTAGCGGGACCTACGAGCAGTACTTC. J is TRBJ2-7 and V is TRBV28; 13 nucleotides line up with TRBD2. The CDR3 runs to 15 residues. Germline trimming cut 8 bases from V and 2 bases from J; bases unmatched to any gene: 6. Germline values: CDR1 MDHEN, CDR2 SYDVKM.

The V call is TRBV6-1, the J call TRBJ2-7; D is possibly TRBD1 (7 bases). CDR3 length: 15 residues. Germline V gene sequence: CDR1 MNHNS, CDR2 SASEGT. Trimming removed 5 bases at V and 2 bases at J, with 16 bases between. The CDR3 DNA reads TGTGCCAGCAGTCCCAGACAGGGAGGACCCTACGAGCAGTACTTC. This encodes CASSPRQGGPYEQYF.

This chain links TRBV19 with TRBJ1-2, with D perhaps matching TRBD1 (6 bases). V lost 3 bases to trimming and J lost 5 bases, with 22 bases between them. The CDR3 totals 17 residues. The V gene's germline CDR1 is LNHDA and CDR2 SQIVND (reference sequence). The DNA for the CDR3 is TGTGCCAGTAGTATTGGGGGGACATCTTCGGCGCCATATGGCTACACCTTC. Protein: CASSIGGTSSAPYGYTF. Full variable domain (rest looked up from reference TRBV19 and TRBJ1-2): DGGITQSPKYLFRKEGQNVTLSCEQNLNHDAMYWYRQDPGQGLRLIYYSQIVNDFQKGDIAEGYSVSREKKESFPLTVTSAQKNPTAFYLCASSIGGTSSAPYGYTFGSGTRLTVV.

The rearrangement uses TRBV19 and TRBJ1-4; D ambiguous. The germline gives CDR1 LNHDA, CDR2 SQIVND (reference sequence). The CDR3 loop spans 18 amino acids. The V gene lost 7 bases and the J gene lost 0 bases, with 21 bases spanning the gap. This chain's CDR3 is CASKAGSDFLATNEKLFF. Written as DNA, the CDR3 is TGTGCCAGTAAGGCGGGCAGTGACTTTCTTGCAACTAATGAAAAACTGTTTTTT.

In its sample, this clone was seen a few times. The chain couples TRBV2 to TRBJ2-3; D assignment may be TRBD1 or TRBD2 (5 bases each). In germline, CDR1 is SNHLY, CDR2 FYNNEI. This CDR3 is built from 15 residues. The V end was cut by 0 bases, the J end by 4 bases, with 11 bases between. The CDR3 region has the DNA TGTGCCAGCAGTGAAGCCGAGGGGCCGGCAGATACGCAGTATTTT. This gives the protein CASSEAEGPADTQYF.

The V call is TRBV2, the J call TRBJ2-7; D is possibly TRBD1 (5 bases). Germline V CDR1 and CDR2: SNHLY, FYNNEI. V was clipped by 8 bases and J by 2 bases, with 16 bases between them. The CDR3 is made up of 14 amino acids. The DNA of the CDR3 is TGTGCCAGCCGGGTTGACCAGGGTCCCTACGAGCAGTACTTC. Translating it yields CASRVDQGPYEQYF.

This chain connects TRBV5-4 to TRBJ1-1, with 9 bases matching TRBD1. This CDR3 spans 14 amino acids. Trimming removed 0 bases from V and 3 bases from J; junction bases left unmatched: 0. Germline loops: CDR1 SGHNT, CDR2 YYREEE (reference sequence). In DNA form, the CDR3 reads TGTGCCAGCAGCTTGGGGACAGGGGACACTGAAGCTTTCTTT. Protein sequence: CASSLGTGDTEAFF. The whole variable domain, filled in from reference TRBV5-4 and TRBJ1-1, reads ETGVTQSPTHLIKTRGQQVTLRCSSQSGHNTVSWYQQALGQGPQFIFQYYREEENGRGNFPPRFSGLQFPNYSSELNVNALELDDSALYLCASSLGTGDTEAFFGQGTRLTVV.

This rearrangement joins TRBV7-6 to TRBJ2-5; no firm D call. Germline lookup yields CDR1 SGHVS and CDR2 FNYEAQ. The CDR3 runs to 11 residues. Trimming pared 6 bases from V and 5 bases from J, leaving 7 bases between. The CDR3 bases are TGTGCCAGCAGTCGTGGGGAGACCCAGTACTTC. This translates into CASSRGETQYF.

J is TRBJ2-7 and V is TRBV6-6; D remains ambiguous. The V gene's germline CDR1 is MNHNY and CDR2 SVGAGI (reference sequence). The CDR3 loop spans 16 amino acids. V was clipped by 6 bases and J by 5 bases, with 23 bases between them. The CDR3 spells CASSDDGSFSTHEQYF. CDR3 nucleotide sequence: TGTGCCAGCAGCGACGACGGGTCCTTTAGCACCCACGAGCAGTACTTC.

The V gene is TRBV4-1, the J gene TRBJ2-1, with 11 bases that match TRBD2. This CDR3 is 17 amino acids long. Looked up from germline, CDR1 is MGHRA and CDR2 is YSYEKL. V trimming: 1 base; J trimming: 5 bases; junction bases outside the gene matches: 7. The CDR3 sequence: CASSQGILAGDHNEQFF. For the CDR3, the DNA is TGCGCCAGCAGCCAAGGTATACTAGCGGGGGATCACAATGAGCAGTTCTTC.

This clone was seen a handful of times. CDR3 sequence reads: CAWSVGAATNEKLFF. The CDR3 coding sequence is TGTGCCTGGAGTGTGGGAGCCGCAACTAATGAAAAACTGTTTTTT. This chain joins TRBV30 and TRBJ1-4; D is undetermined. Trimming shortened V by 0 bases and J by 0 bases, and 8 bases separated the two germline ends. The germline gives CDR1 GTSNPN, CDR2 SVGIG (reference sequence). The CDR3 is 15 residues long.

The CDR3 sequence: CASSPRGGTEQYF. The CDR3 DNA reads as TGTGCCAGCAGCCCCCGTGGGGGGACTGAGCAGTACTTC. This chain joins TRBV14 and TRBJ2-7, with D possibly being TRBD2 (6 bases). Trimming left V 4 bases short and J 7 bases short, with 14 bases between. The germline CDR1 and CDR2 sequences are SGHDN and FVKESK. This CDR3 is built from 13 residues. Filled out from reference TRBV14 and TRBJ2-7, the complete variable domain reads EAGVTQFPSHSVIEKGQTVTLRCDPISGHDNLYWYRRVMGKEIKFLLHFVKESKQDESGMPNNRFLAERTGGTYSTLKVQPAELEDSGVYFCASSPRGGTEQYFGPGTRLTVT.

The rearrangement joins TRBV6-1 to TRBJ2-5; D perhaps matches TRBD1 (5 bases). The V end was cut by 3 bases, the J end by 3 bases, with 11 bases between. Looked up from germline, CDR1 is MNHNS and CDR2 is SASEGT. The CDR3 extends over 14 amino acids. CDR3 amino acids: CASSDWQGKETQYF. CDR3 coding DNA: TGTGCCAGCAGTGATTGGCAGGGTAAAGAGACCCAGTACTTC.